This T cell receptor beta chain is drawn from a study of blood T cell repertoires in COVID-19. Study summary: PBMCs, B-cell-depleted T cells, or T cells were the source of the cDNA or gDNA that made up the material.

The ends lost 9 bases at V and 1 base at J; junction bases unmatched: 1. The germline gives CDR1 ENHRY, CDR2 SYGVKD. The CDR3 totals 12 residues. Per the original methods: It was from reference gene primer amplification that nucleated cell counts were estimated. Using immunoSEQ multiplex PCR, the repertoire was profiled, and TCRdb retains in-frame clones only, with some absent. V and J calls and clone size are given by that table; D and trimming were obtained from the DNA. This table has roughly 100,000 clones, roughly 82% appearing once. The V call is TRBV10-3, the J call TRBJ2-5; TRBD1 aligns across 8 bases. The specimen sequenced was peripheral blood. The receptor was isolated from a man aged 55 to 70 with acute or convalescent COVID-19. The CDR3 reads CAIGQGQETQYF. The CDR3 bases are TGTGCCATAGGACAGGGCCAAGAGACCCAGTACTTC.